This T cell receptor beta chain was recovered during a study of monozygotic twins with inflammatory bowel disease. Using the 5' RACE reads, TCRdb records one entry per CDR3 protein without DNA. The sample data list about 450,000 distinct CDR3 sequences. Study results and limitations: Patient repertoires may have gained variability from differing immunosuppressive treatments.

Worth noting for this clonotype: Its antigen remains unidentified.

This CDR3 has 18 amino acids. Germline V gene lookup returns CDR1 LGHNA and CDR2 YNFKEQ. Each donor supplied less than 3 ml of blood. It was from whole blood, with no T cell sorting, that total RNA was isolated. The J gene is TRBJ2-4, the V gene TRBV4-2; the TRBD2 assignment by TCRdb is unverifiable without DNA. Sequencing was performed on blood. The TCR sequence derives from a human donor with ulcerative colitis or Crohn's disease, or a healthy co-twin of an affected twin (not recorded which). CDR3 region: CASSQDFRGSGAKNIQYF.